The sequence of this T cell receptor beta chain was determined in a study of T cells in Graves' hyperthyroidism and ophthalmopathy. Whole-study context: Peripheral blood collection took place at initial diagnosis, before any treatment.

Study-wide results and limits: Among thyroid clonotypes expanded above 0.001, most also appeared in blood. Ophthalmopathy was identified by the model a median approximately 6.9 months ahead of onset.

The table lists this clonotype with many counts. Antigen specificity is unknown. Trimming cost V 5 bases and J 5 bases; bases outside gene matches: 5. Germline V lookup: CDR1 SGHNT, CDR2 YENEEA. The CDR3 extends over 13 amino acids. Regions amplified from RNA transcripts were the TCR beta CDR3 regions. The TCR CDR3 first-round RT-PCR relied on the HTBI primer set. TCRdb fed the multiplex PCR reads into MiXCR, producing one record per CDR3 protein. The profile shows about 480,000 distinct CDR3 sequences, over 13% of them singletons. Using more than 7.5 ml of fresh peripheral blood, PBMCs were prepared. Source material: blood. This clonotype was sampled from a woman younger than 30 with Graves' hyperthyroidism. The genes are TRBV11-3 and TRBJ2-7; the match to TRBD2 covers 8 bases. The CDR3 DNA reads TGTGCCAGCAGCCAGAGCGGGAGCCACGAGCAGTACGTC. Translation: CASSQSGSHEQYV.